Detailed here is one TCR beta chain. The data derive from a study of blood T cell repertoires in COVID-19. About the study: From T cells, B-cell-depleted T cells, or PBMCs came the material, which was cDNA or gDNA.

Authors' analysis steps: Estimation of nucleated cell counts relied on the amplification of reference gene primers. Sequencing was performed with immunoSEQ multiplex PCR; in TCRdb, only in-frame clones are kept and a portion is missing. V, J and clone size are those of that table, while D and trimming were read from the DNA. The table lists 150,000 to 200,000 clones, about nine tenths of them singletons, with around 2.1% in the top ten. This TCR was sampled from a man in his late teens or twenties with acute or convalescent COVID-19. The sample was peripheral blood.

CDR3 in amino acids: CSVGGSGRAYEQFF. The CDR3 DNA reads TGCAGCGTTGGCGGTAGCGGGAGGGCCTATGAGCAGTTCTTC. The chain carries TRBV29-1 and TRBJ2-1, with 11 nucleotides matching TRBD2. The germline gives CDR1 SQVTM, CDR2 ANQGSEA. This CDR3 has 14 residues. J lost 8 bases, V lost 4 bases, and 7 bases had no gene match.